These 17 T cell receptor beta chains were sequenced from one sample in a study of cytotoxic CD8 clonotypes in ibrutinib-treated CLL. Here immunoSEQ multiplex PCR was the method, and the copy in TCRdb shows in-frame clones only, minus some. This table has tens of thousands of clones, approximately 48% appearing once. This material consisted of PBMCs, taken before ibrutinib treatment. The receptor set was obtained from a human donor with chronic lymphocytic leukemia.

This clone was detected a few times. This chain connects TRBV4-2 to TRBJ2-2; 10 nucleotides match TRBD1. The V gene's germline CDR1 is LGHNA and CDR2 YNFKEQ. Trimming at V came to 0 bases and at J to 6 bases, leaving 7 bases not matched to a gene. The CDR3 is made up of 17 amino acids. For the CDR3, the DNA is TGTGCCAGCAGCCAAGATCTGGGACAGGGGATCTCCGGGGAGCTGTTTTTT. Translation gives CASSQDLGQGISGELFF.

The chain has TRBV7-3 and TRBJ1-5; D is uncertain. The V gene lost 4 bases and the J gene lost 0 bases, with 4 bases spanning the gap. Germline V gene sequence: CDR1 SGHTA, CDR2 FQGTGA. This CDR3 has 13 amino acids. CDR3 loop: CASSSNSNQPQHF. The CDR3 nucleotides are TGTGCCAGCAGCTCCAATAGCAATCAGCCCCAGCATTTT.

This chain uses TRBV9 with TRBJ2-5; the D call may be TRBD1 or TRBD2 (5 bases each). The CDR3 has 18 amino acids. In germline, CDR1 is SGDLS, CDR2 YYNGEE. V lost 2 bases to trimming and J lost 2 bases, with 22 bases between them. Here the CDR3 reads CASSVFPTSRDLQETQYF. The CDR3 bases are TGTGCCAGCAGCGTCTTTCCCACGTCCAGGGACCTACAAGAGACCCAGTACTTC. Together with reference TRBV9 and TRBJ2-5, the CDR3 gives the full variable domain: DSGVTQTPKHLITATGQRVTLRCSPRSGDLSVYWYQQSLDQGLQFLIQYYNGEERAKGNILERFSAQQFPDLHSELNLSSLELGDSALYFCASSVFPTSRDLQETQYFGPGTRLLVL.

This sequence joins TRBV20-1 and TRBJ1-2; no firm D call. Germline-derived CDR1 and CDR2 are DFQATT and SNEGSKA (reference sequence). Trimming shortened V by 0 bases and J by 12 bases, and 11 bases separated the two germline ends. The CDR3 totals 11 residues. The CDR3 region is CSARDNFAHTF. The CDR3 nucleotides read TGCAGTGCTAGAGATAATTTCGCACACACCTTC.

The CDR3 sequence: CASSPRGMNTEAFF. The CDR3 DNA follows: TGTGCCAGCAGCCCCAGGGGTATGAACACTGAAGCTTTCTTT. V is TRBV5-4 and J is TRBJ1-1; TRBD1 might be the D (6 bases). The CDR3 is 14 residues long. The germline gives CDR1 SGHNT, CDR2 YYREEE (reference sequence). The germline V and J ends were trimmed by 4 bases and 0 bases, with 10 bases remaining between them.

This chain uses TRBV19 with TRBJ1-5, with D possibly TRBD1 on 5 matching bases. Per germline, CDR1 LNHDA and CDR2 SQIVND (reference sequence). The ends were cut back, 5 bases at V and 4 bases at J, with 12 bases in the middle. CDR3 length: 14 amino acids. CDR3 region: CASSSGDVNQPQHF. The CDR3 region has the DNA TGTGCCAGTAGTTCTGGGGACGTTAATCAGCCCCAGCATTTT.

The rearrangement uses TRBV15 and TRBJ1-2, with D unclear. CDR1 is LNHNV and CDR2 is YYDKDF in the germline V gene (reference sequence). V was cut by 0 bases and J by 11 bases, with 13 bases left in between. The CDR3 has 13 residues. CDR3 in amino acids: CATSRDIGRGYTF. The CDR3 coding sequence is TGTGCCACCAGCAGAGATATCGGTCGGGGTTACACCTTC.

The chain employs TRBV15 and TRBJ1-6; D is possibly TRBD1 (6 bases). The CDR3 extends over 18 amino acids. In germline, CDR1 is LNHNV, CDR2 YYDKDF (reference sequence). With 6 bases removed from V and 10 bases from J, the gap between germline ends came to 28 bases. This chain's CDR3 is CATRKALGPQGGGSPLHF. CDR3 bases: TGTGCCACCAGGAAGGCCCTAGGGCCACAGGGAGGGGGATCACCCCTCCACTTT.

This clone was found a few times. The DNA for the CDR3 is TGTGCCAGCAGCTTAGCATGGAGGGGTCTGTCGGGGGAGCAGTACTTC. Translated, it gives CASSLAWRGLSGEQYF. This chain uses TRBV7-6 with TRBJ2-7; D may be TRBD2 (6 bases). The germline V and J ends were trimmed by 0 bases and 7 bases, with 19 bases remaining between them. This CDR3 region has 16 residues. Per the germline V gene, CDR1 is SGHVS and CDR2 is FNYEAQ.

CDR3 nucleotides: TGCGCCAGCAGCCAAGTGCTTATCTTTTGGACTGAAGCTTTCTTT. Protein sequence: CASSQVLIFWTEAFF. The V call is TRBV4-1, the J call TRBJ1-1; no firm D call. The V end lost 1 base, the J end lost 5 bases, and 14 bases lay between the germline ends. CDR3 length: 15 amino acids. Germline CDR1 reads MGHRA; CDR2 reads YSYEKL.

This chain joins TRBV4-2 and TRBJ2-2; TRBD1 is a possible D gene (5 bases). The CDR3 loop spans 17 amino acids. Germline CDR1 reads LGHNA; CDR2 reads YNFKEQ. V was clipped by 2 bases and J by 5 bases, with 18 bases between them. In nucleotides, the CDR3 is TGTGCCAGCAGCCAACAAGGGATATCAGGGAATACCGGGGAGCTGTTTTTT. Its translation is CASSQQGISGNTGELFF.

This clone was detected a few times. The chain uses TRBV28 and TRBJ2-7; 7 nucleotides match TRBD1. After removal of 6 bases from V and 6 bases from J, the junction contained 11 bases not matched to a gene. The CDR3 length is 14 residues. CDR1 is MDHEN, CDR2 SYDVKM, per germline. Written as DNA, the CDR3 is TGTGCCAGCAGACCGGGACAGACCTTCGGCGAGCAGTACTTC. This codes for CASRPGQTFGEQYF.

This rearrangement joins TRBV6-5 to TRBJ1-1, with D possibly being TRBD1 (5 bases). V gave up 5 bases and J gave up 4 bases, with 14 bases separating them. CDR3 size: 14 residues. Looked up from germline, CDR1 is MNHEY and CDR2 is SVGAGI. CDR3 coding DNA: TGTGCCAGCAGTGTCTCGTCGGGGGGCACTGAAGCTTTCTTT. Its translation is CASSVSSGGTEAFF.

J is TRBJ1-1 and V is TRBV7-8; TRBD1 matches 7 bases. CDR1 and CDR2 from the germline V gene are SGHVS and FQNEAQ. The V segment lost 5 bases and the J segment 1 base; nucleotides outside the gene matches: 10. The CDR3 contains 16 residues. DNA for the CDR3: TGTGCCAGCAGCCTAATAGGGGGCCTAGGGAACACTGAAGCTTTCTTT. Residues: CASSLIGGLGNTEAFF. The full variable domain, its missing parts supplied by reference TRBV7-8 and TRBJ1-1, is GAGVSQSPRYKVAKRGQDVALRCDPISGHVSLFWYQQALGQGPEFLTYFQNEAQLDKSGLPSDRFFAERPEGSVSTLKIQRTQQEDSAVYLCASSLIGGLGNTEAFFGQGTRLTVV.

The chain carries TRBV6-5 and TRBJ2-7; the D is unclear. Germline-derived CDR1 and CDR2 are MNHEY and SVGAGI. The CDR3 has 13 amino acids. Trimming stripped 2 bases from V and 2 bases from J, with 7 bases between. This chain's CDR3 is CASSYSRTYEQYF. In DNA, the CDR3 is TGTGCCAGCAGTTACAGCAGGACCTACGAGCAGTACTTC.

The DNA of the CDR3 is TGTGCCAGCAGAATCTGGGGAGGTCTGAACACTGAAGCTTTCTTT. Translated, it gives CASRIWGGLNTEAFF. This rearrangement joins TRBV28 to TRBJ1-1; D ambiguous. This CDR3 is built from 15 residues. Germline CDR1 MDHEN, CDR2 SYDVKM. Trimming took 6 bases from V and 0 from J, leaving 14 bases between them.

The chain uses TRBV7-8 and TRBJ2-1; 7 nucleotides agree with TRBD1. After removal of 2 bases from V and 6 bases from J, the junction contained 10 bases not matched to a gene. The CDR3 is 16 amino acids. Germline CDR1 is SGHVS and CDR2 is FQNEAQ. CDR3 loop: CASSLIGGVFSNEQFF. Written as DNA, the CDR3 is TGTGCCAGCAGCTTAATAGGGGGCGTATTTTCCAATGAGCAGTTCTTC.